The text below deals with one TCR beta chain. Germline loops: CDR1 SGHTA, CDR2 FQGNSA. There are 15 residues in the CDR3. Trimming removed 2 bases from V and 0 bases from J, with 9 bases in between. As processed by the authors: Amplification of reference gene primers provided the estimated nucleated cell counts. Produced via immunoSEQ multiplex PCR; TCRdb's table is partial and in-frame only. V and J calls and clone size follow that table, whereas D and trimming were derived from the DNA. The data show over 120,000 clones, over 80% seen once. The data were obtained in a study of blood T cell repertoires in COVID-19. At the level of the study: Sites across the United States, Italy and Spain contributed samples from acute and convalescent COVID-19. Sample material is recorded as cDNA or gDNA derived from T cells, B-cell-depleted T cells, or PBMCs.

The sample comprised peripheral blood. The origin of this receptor is a woman between 50 and 59 years old with acute or convalescent COVID-19. V and J are TRBV7-2 and TRBJ2-3; a possible D gene is TRBD1 (5 bases). The CDR3 spells CASSLTGSSTDTQYF. CDR3 nucleotide sequence: TGTGCCAGCAGCTTAACAGGATCTAGCACAGATACGCAGTATTTT.